This paragraph reports one T cell receptor (beta chain). PCR involved 60 Vbeta and 13 Jbeta primers. TCRdb keeps only in-frame clones here, not all; method: immunoSEQ multiplex PCR. The data contain about 120,000 clones, 74% of them singletons. The V and J ends lost 5 bases and 8 bases respectively, with 9 bases between them. This CDR3 has 12 residues. Looked up from germline, CDR1 is MNHNY and CDR2 is SVGAGI (reference sequence). The sample belongs to a study of cytomegalovirus exposure and HLA in healthy donors. The chain recombines TRBV6-6 with TRBJ1-4; D not certain. Sequenced material: PBMCs. This sequence originates from a human donor in good health. As DNA, the CDR3 is TGTGCCAGCAGTCCGGGGTCAGAAAAACTGTTTTTT. It is translated as CASSPGSEKLFF.